Below are 4 T cell receptor beta chains sequenced from a single sample in a study of cytomegalovirus exposure and HLA in healthy donors. PCR involved 60 Vbeta and 13 Jbeta primers. Sequencing used immunoSEQ multiplex PCR; TCRdb keeps in-frame clones, though not all of them. The sample yields approximately 250,000 clones, about 77% seen once. Sequenced material: PBMCs. These receptors all come from a boy aged 5-17 years in good health and CMV-seronegative.

V usage is TRBV15 and J usage is TRBJ1-5; 7 positions agree with TRBD1. The CDR3 spans 15 residues. V gave up 0 bases and J gave up 7 bases; unmatched junction bases: 6. CDR1 and CDR2 (germline): LNHNV, YYDKDF (reference sequence). The CDR3 here is CATSRDRGLGQPQHF. The DNA for the CDR3 is TGTGCCACCAGCAGAGATAGGGGGCTAGGGCAGCCCCAGCATTTT.

The chain is built from TRBV7-9 and TRBJ1-3; D possibly corresponds to TRBD1 (6 bases). This CDR3 comprises 15 residues. Per germline, CDR1 SEHNR and CDR2 FQNEAQ (reference sequence). Trimming pared 2 bases from V and 3 bases from J, leaving 11 bases between. CDR3 DNA: TGTGCCAGCAGCTTACCAGGGGTTTTTGGAAACACCATATATTTT. Its translation is CASSLPGVFGNTIYF.

The V and J genes are TRBV4-1 and TRBJ2-1; TRBD2 matches 8 bases. Germline V gives CDR1 MGHRA, CDR2 YSYEKL. The CDR3 is 15 residues long. J gave up 2 bases and V 3 bases, and 3 bases lay outside the gene matches. CDR3 loop: CASSHLAGPYNEQFF. The CDR3 nucleotides are TGCGCCAGCAGCCACCTAGCGGGTCCCTACAATGAGCAGTTCTTC.

This clone was picked up a small number of times. The chain links TRBV9 to TRBJ2-1; D is undetermined. Germline V lookup: CDR1 SGDLS, CDR2 YYNGEE. V was clipped by 0 bases and J by 0 bases, with 4 bases between them. The CDR3 runs to 14 residues. CDR3 sequence: CASSVDGSYNEQFF. Written as DNA, the CDR3 is TGTGCCAGCAGCGTAGACGGCTCCTACAATGAGCAGTTCTTC.